The clone carrying this T cell receptor (beta chain) has only one observation. Its antigen is currently unknown. The CDR3 runs 13 residues. V was pared by 7 bases and J by 4 bases, with 13 bases between. Germline lookup yields CDR1 LNHNV and CDR2 YYDKDF (reference sequence). The second PCR ran about 6 to 11 cycles with a sample-barcoded 5' primer and J-beta primers. Tagging of each cDNA molecule was performed by a template-switch adaptor with 12 random nucleotides. TCRdb re-called the 5' RACE reads through MiXCR, storing one row per CDR3 protein. Counted here are some 710,000 distinct CDR3 sequences, less than 60% occurring once; the ten biggest clones make up around 18%. These data come from a study of blood T cells in healthy people across ages. Whole-study context: Template switching caught about one barcoded beta molecule for each two T cells.

Study results and limitations: PBMCs left unsorted prevented a conclusive naive versus antigen-experienced comparison.

The V call is TRBV15, the J call TRBJ1-1, with D perhaps TRBD1 (5 bases). Sequencing was done on a sample of blood. This receptor was identified in a man at least 80 years old in good health. DNA of the CDR3: TGTGCCACCACTCCCAGGGCGGCCACTGAAGCTTTCTTT. Protein: CATTPRAATEAFF.